The following is a TCR beta chain sequence with its context. By how much of the sample it makes up, this clonotype is medium-sized (0.01 to 0.1%). The clone's antigen remains unknown. The record has no base qualities; no much larger clone is one base away. These data originate in a study (dated by TCRdb to between 2014 and 2017). In terms of the full investigation: Whether tumor-infiltrating Tregs in breast cancer are recruited from blood Tregs or converted in situ from other CD4+ T cell subsets was tested.

Broader findings and caveats from the paper: Tumor memory CD4+ T cell TCR gene usage was found to cluster with blood and lymph node memory CD4+ cells and with lymph node naive CD4+ cells. Tumor-infiltrating Treg TCR alpha and beta sequences overlapped most with tumor naive CD4+ T cells, then with blood naive CD4+ T cells. Rather than covering whole repertoires, validation in the larger cohort was restricted to a single TCR beta V-J rearrangement. Among fewer than 25 patients, around an eighth of tumor Treg TRBV12-4/TRBJ1-2 sequences were shared with naive CD4+ cells, versus under 2.3% with blood Tregs or memory cells.

Preparation of the library involved multiplex PCR. Sequencing was performed on an Ion Torrent PGM. For the roughly 21-patient analysis, adaptor-ligated barcode primers were used to amplify TRBV12-4/TRBJ1-2 clonotypes. The Ion Personal Genome Machine system was used to sequence TRBV12-4/TRBJ1-2 amplicons from the approximately 20-patient cohort. Per the authors' processing: Sequencing data were pooled across the five patients for each of nine subset-tissue groups and compared by unsupervised clustering of TCR gene usage. The Morisita-Horn index was used to calculate repertoire similarity, with shared sequences weighted by how much each contributed to each repertoire. TCRdb handled the public reads itself, with Q25 trimming in fastp and clone calling in MiXCR, and kept productive beta chains. Each entry is one CDR3 protein sequence, shown with its most common DNA and genes. TCRdb's processing, not the authors', yielded these V and J calls. Recorded for this sample are around 2,500 distinct CDR3 sequences; under 5% of them occurred a single time. Jointly, the top ten make up 10% to 11% of the sample.

V loses 6 bases at its end and J loses 5 bases; junction bases beyond the gene matches: 8. The CDR3 covers 14 residues, taking in both the cysteine and the phenylalanine. Only the CDR3 part of the read is kept: 42 bases, read in frame from the first base. To purify naive CD4+ T cells, the Miltenyi Naive CD4+ T Cell Isolation kit was used, and CD25 microbeads served to deplete Tregs. A larger group of 23 breast cancer patients was studied by sequencing a single TRBV12-4/TRBJ1-2 rearrangement in tumor Tregs and blood Treg, naive and memory CD4+ cells. Ficoll density gradient centrifugation was used to isolate mononuclear cells from lymph nodes or from roughly 51 ml of peripheral blood. FACS confirmed that the sorted cell populations were more than 90% pure.

Sequenced: naive CD4+ T cells sorted from blood. Reading the label with the study, this specimen's cell subset or site is: naive CD4+ T cells, CD4+CD45RA+CD25-. Here the chain combines TRBV12-3 or TRBV12-4 and TRBJ1-2; TRBD1 matches 8 bases in the middle. The TCR originated in a female donor with breast cancer. The DNA sequence reads TGTGCCAGCAGAAGTTCCGGGACAGGTTATGGCTACACCTTC. Translated, it reads CASRSSGTGYGYTF.